The source of this T cell receptor (beta chain) is a study of T and B cells in COVID-19 patients. Study-level points and caveats: Patients with COVID-19 reportedly showed strongly skewed T cell receptor beta variable and joining gene usage.

The CDR3 totals 13 residues. CDR1 is SEHNR, CDR2 FQNEAQ, per germline (reference sequence). V was shortened by 5 bases and J by 8 bases, with 12 bases between the two germline ends. This clonotype turned up a few times. Its matching antigen is unknown. TRB rearrangements were amplified by multiplex PCR with BIOMED2 TRB-A/B primers. One entry per CDR3 protein results from TCRdb running MiXCR on the multiplex PCR reads. This repertoire shows some 13,000 distinct CDR3 sequences, roughly 27% found once; its top ten account for about 4%. From blood, about 240-550 ng of genomic DNA served as TRB template. This clonotype originated in a human donor who had recovered from COVID-19. Sequenced material: blood. The gene calls are TRBV7-9 and TRBJ1-4; no clear D gene. CDR3 protein: CASSQRVGEKLFF. CDR3 sequence (DNA): TGTGCCAGCAGCCAGAGGGTGGGAGAAAAACTGTTTTTT.